This T cell receptor (beta chain) was found in a study of blood T cell repertoires in COVID-19. Study-wide background: COVID-19 samples, acute and convalescent, were from the United States, Italy and Spain. In each case, the material was cDNA or gDNA derived from T cells, B-cell-depleted T cells, or PBMCs.

Germline lookup yields CDR1 SGHVS and CDR2 FQNEAQ. The CDR3 runs to 14 residues. Trimming at V came to 5 bases and at J to 6 bases, leaving 8 bases not matched to a gene. Two negative PCRs, clearance, or symptom resolution characterized the recovered Cohort 3 donors. In the original workflow: Reference gene primer amplification yielded estimated nucleated cell counts. TCRdb's copy holds only in-frame clones and misses some; the assay was immunoSEQ multiplex PCR. The V and J calls and clone size come from that table; D and trimming were worked out from the DNA. The table records roughly 350,000 clones, approximately 92% of them present only once.

The origin of this receptor is a woman in her twenties or thirties who had recovered from COVID-19. The source material was PBMCs or T cells enriched from blood (not recorded which). The genes are TRBV7-8 and TRBJ1-2; 8 nucleotides align to TRBD1. CDR3 loop: CASSPSTRGHGYTF. In nucleotides, the CDR3 is TGTGCCAGCAGCCCCAGTACCAGGGGGCATGGCTACACCTTC.